This TCR beta chain derives from a study of vaccination effects on CD4 cells after COVID-19. Study-level background: Early and late post-vaccination sampling was undertaken in a cohort of a few convalescent patients. Study-level findings and limits: Clones induced by infection and by vaccine showed marked clonal contraction late after vaccination. Vaccine-induced new clones formed most post-vaccine spike-reactive clones in convalescents.

Concerning this clone itself: Its antigen is unknown.

Germline CDR1 and CDR2: MDHEN and SYDVKM. The V end was cut by 4 bases, the J end by 0 bases, with 13 bases between. The CDR3 length is 15 residues. Only in-frame clones appear in the TCRdb table, and some are missing; sequencing was by immunoSEQ multiplex PCR. Of tens of thousands of clones listed, about 70% are singletons. When nine to ten days of culture had elapsed, CD4+ T cells were isolated. Between March and December 2020, the person had a SARS-CoV-2 infection that PCR confirmed. Participants each got two BNT162b2 or mRNA-1273 vaccine doses. The V gene is TRBV28, the J gene TRBJ2-7; D gene ambiguous. The material sequenced was CD4+ T cells from PBMCs cultured without peptide, taken after COVID-19 vaccination. The clonotype comes from a human donor who had a prior SARS-CoV-2 infection. The CDR3 DNA follows: TGTGCCAGCAGTTCCCGAGTCACTAACTCCTACGAGCAGTACTTC. Residues: CASSSRVTNSYEQYF.